Each of the 27 T cell receptor beta chains below was sequenced from the same sample in a study of blood T cell repertoires in COVID-19. Libraries were prepared by immunoSEQ multiplex PCR; TCRdb keeps only in-frame clonotypes and omits some of them. The sample holds approximately 240,000 clones, 80% to 90% seen once. The sequenced sample was peripheral blood. These receptors were collected from a woman aged 55-70 years who had recovered from COVID-19.

J is TRBJ1-5 and V is TRBV6-1, with D unresolved. The germline V and J ends were trimmed by 0 bases and 4 bases, with 16 bases remaining between them. The CDR3 extends over 17 amino acids. Germline loops: CDR1 MNHNS, CDR2 SASEGT. The CDR3 DNA sequence: TGTGCCAGCAGTGAAGCCCCTCCCGTTCCTGTTAATCAGCCCCAGCATTTT. Its translation: CASSEAPPVPVNQPQHF.

The chain has TRBV18 and TRBJ1-3; D is unresolved. The V gene's germline CDR1 is KGHSH and CDR2 LQKENI. The CDR3 loop spans 16 amino acids. V was pared by 6 bases and J by 3 bases, with 18 bases between. CDR3 in amino acids: CASSQLPGPGGNTIYF. CDR3 DNA sequence: TGTGCCAGCTCCCAACTGCCAGGCCCTGGTGGAAACACCATATATTTT.

The CDR3 nucleotides are TGTGCCAGCAGCTTGGCGCGGTGGAACACTGAAGCTTTCTTT. Translated, it gives CASSLARWNTEAFF. This rearrangement joins TRBV5-5 to TRBJ1-1; D gene unclear. Per germline, CDR1 SGHKS and CDR2 YYEKEE (reference sequence). The V end was cut by 0 bases, the J end by 1 base, with 7 bases between. The CDR3 runs 14 residues. Full variable domain (rest looked up from reference TRBV5-5 and TRBJ1-1): DAGVTQSPTHLIKTRGQQVTLRCSPISGHKSVSWYQQVLGQGPQFIFQYYEKEERGRGNFPDRFSARQFPNYSSELNVNALLLGDSALYLCASSLARWNTEAFFGQGTRLTVV.

The rearrangement uses TRBV29-1 and TRBJ2-4, with 11 positions matching TRBD1. Germline V gene lookup returns CDR1 SQVTM and CDR2 ANQGSEA. The CDR3 has 15 residues. The J segment lost 3 bases and the V segment lost 1 base, leaving 2 bases of the junction unmatched. DNA for the CDR3: TGCAGCGTTGAAGCGGGACAGGGGGTCAAAAACATTCAGTACTTC. It encodes CSVEAGQGVKNIQYF.

This chain links TRBV2 with TRBJ2-3; possibly TRBD1 for D (6 bases). Germline lookup yields CDR1 SNHLY and CDR2 FYNNEI. The CDR3 covers 12 residues. The germline V and J ends were trimmed by 8 bases and 4 bases, with 10 bases remaining between them. The CDR3 coding sequence is TGTGCCAGCCGAGGGGGTCCAGATACGCAGTATTTT. Amino acid sequence: CASRGGPDTQYF.

In nucleotides, the CDR3 is TGTGCCAGCAGTGCGGGACAGACGGCAGTAGGGTCACCCCTCCACTTT. This gives the protein CASSAGQTAVGSPLHF. The chain recombines TRBV6-1 with TRBJ1-6; TRBD1 agrees at 7 bases. The V segment lost 4 bases and the J segment 10 bases; nucleotides outside the gene matches: 13. Germline loops: CDR1 MNHNS, CDR2 SASEGT. CDR3 length: 16 residues.

CDR3 amino acids: CASSLIRQGRTEAFF. DNA of the CDR3: TGTGCCAGCAGCTTAATCCGACAGGGGAGGACTGAAGCTTTCTTT. The chain uses TRBV7-3 and TRBJ1-1; 8 bases agree with TRBD1. The V segment lost 1 base and the J segment 5 bases; nucleotides outside the gene matches: 6. CDR1 SGHTA and CDR2 FQGTGA come from the germline V gene. The CDR3 is 15 residues long.

This CDR3 reads CASSKGGEVGSNQPQHF. The CDR3 DNA sequence: TGTGCCAGCAGCAAAGGAGGGGAGGTAGGTAGCAATCAGCCCCAGCATTTT. The chain recombines TRBV21-1 with TRBJ1-5. TRBV21-1 is a documented pseudogene. This CDR3 comprises 17 residues.

The chain has TRBV7-9 and TRBJ2-5; D unresolved. In germline, CDR1 is SEHNR, CDR2 FQNEAQ (reference sequence). Trimming took off 5 bases at V and 2 bases at J, with 12 bases between the two ends. CDR3 length equals 14 residues. DNA for the CDR3: TGTGCCAGCAGCCCAGACATGATTCAAGAGACCCAGTACTTC. Translated: CASSPDMIQETQYF.

This clone was recorded once. The chain couples TRBV6-5 to TRBJ1-5; 8 bases match TRBD1. Germline V lookup: CDR1 MNHEY, CDR2 SVGAGI. CDR3 length: 15 amino acids. With 2 bases clipped from V and 4 bases from J, the junction kept 4 bases outside the gene matches. Written as DNA, the CDR3 is TGTGCCAGCAGTTACCTAACAGGGGGTAATCAGCCCCAGCATTTT. It codes for CASSYLTGGNQPQHF.

The chain recombines TRBV12-5 with TRBJ1-1; tentatively, D is TRBD1 (5 bases). Trimming stripped 0 bases from V and 0 bases from J, with 11 bases between. The CDR3 totals 16 residues. Germline-derived CDR1 and CDR2 are LGHNT and FRNRAP. In DNA form, the CDR3 reads TGTGCTAGTGGTTTGGTACTCGGGGGAGTGAACACTGAAGCTTTCTTT. Translated: CASGLVLGGVNTEAFF.

The V call is TRBV3-1 (or the pseudogene TRBV3-2), the J call TRBJ1-2; no reliable D call. The germline CDR1 and CDR2 sequences are LGHDT and YNNKEL (reference sequence). V was shortened by 3 bases and J by 8 bases, with 19 bases between the two germline ends. This CDR3 is built from 15 residues. CDR3 residues: CASSHRSPGTSGYTF. The CDR3 nucleotides are TGTGCCAGCAGCCACCGAAGTCCGGGAACGAGCGGCTACACCTTC.

The rearrangement joins TRBV11-2 to TRBJ1-1; D is uncertain. The CDR3 consists of 15 residues. V lost 0 bases and J lost 1, with 9 bases in between. Germline-derived CDR1 and CDR2 are SGHAT and FQNNGV. The CDR3 DNA reads as TGTGCCAGCAGCTTAGAACCCTATGAGAACACTGAAGCTTTCTTT. Encoded protein: CASSLEPYENTEAFF.

This chain joins TRBV30 and TRBJ2-5; 7 positions match TRBD2. V trimming: 2 bases; J trimming: 0 bases; junction bases outside the gene matches: 0. CDR3 length: 13 residues. CDR1 GTSNPN and CDR2 SVGIG come from the germline V gene (reference sequence). The CDR3 sequence is CAWSSGNQETQYF. DNA of the CDR3: TGTGCCTGGAGTAGCGGGAACCAAGAGACCCAGTACTTC.

The chain couples TRBV4-2 to TRBJ2-3, with 8 bases aligning to TRBD2. The CDR3 covers 15 residues. J gave up 5 bases and V 4 bases, and 8 bases lay outside the gene matches. The germline V gene encodes CDR1 LGHNA and CDR2 YNFKEQ. The CDR3 coding sequence is TGTGCCAGCAGCCCGAGCGGGAGCATACAAGATACGCAGTATTTT. Translating it yields CASSPSGSIQDTQYF.

V gene TRBV7-9 combines with J gene TRBJ2-5; unclear D gene. This CDR3 region has 12 residues. Germline V gene sequence: CDR1 SEHNR, CDR2 FQNEAQ (reference sequence). Deletions cut 5 bases from V and 3 bases from J, with 7 bases between. The CDR3 coding sequence is TGTGCCAGCAGCACAGCTAAAGAGACCCAGTACTTC. As protein: CASSTAKETQYF.

This chain uses TRBV2 with TRBJ1-1; TRBD1 matches at 7 bases. The CDR3 totals 15 residues. J lost 7 bases, V lost 10 bases, and 18 bases had no gene match. CDR1 and CDR2 (germline): SNHLY, FYNNEI. The CDR3 loop is CATPGTVASRGEAFF. The CDR3 DNA reads as TGTGCCACTCCCGGGACAGTCGCAAGTCGGGGTGAAGCTTTCTTT.

The chain joins TRBV4-2 to TRBJ2-5, with D tentatively TRBD2 (6 bases). This CDR3 region has 14 residues. The germline CDR1 and CDR2 sequences are LGHNA and YNFKEQ. Trimming removed 1 base from V and 0 bases from J, with 6 bases in between. Here the CDR3 reads CASSQGGDQETQYF. The CDR3 nucleotides read TGTGCCAGCAGCCAAGGGGGGGACCAAGAGACCCAGTACTTC.

This clone was found many times. The chain recombines TRBV6-2 or TRBV6-3 with TRBJ1-5; D ambiguous. CDR1 is MNHEY, CDR2 SVGEGT, per germline. The ends were cut back, 2 bases at V and 2 bases at J, with 10 bases in the middle. The CDR3 covers 15 residues. The CDR3 sequence is CASSYRPYGNQPQHF. CDR3 in DNA: TGTGCCAGCAGTTACCGTCCCTATGGCAATCAGCCCCAGCATTTT.

The CDR3: CASSYIGGSMTGELFF. The CDR3 DNA reads as TGTGCCAGCAGTTACATCGGGGGGAGCATGACCGGGGAGCTGTTTTTT. The gene calls are TRBV6-5 and TRBJ2-2, with 7 positions matching TRBD2. After removal of 2 bases from V and 5 bases from J, the junction contained 8 bases not matched to a gene. Germline V gene sequence: CDR1 MNHEY, CDR2 SVGAGI. This CDR3 has 16 residues.

The chain is built from TRBV27 and TRBJ1-2; D ambiguous. Trimming removed 5 bases at V and 6 bases at J, with 16 bases between. Germline V gene sequence: CDR1 MNHEY, CDR2 SMNVEV (reference sequence). The CDR3 runs to 14 residues. This chain's CDR3 is CASSELQSGDGYTF. CDR3 bases: TGTGCCAGCAGTGAACTACAGTCCGGGGATGGCTACACCTTC.

V usage is TRBV12-3 or TRBV12-4 and J usage is TRBJ2-7; 9 bases are a match to TRBD1. The CDR3 contains 13 residues. V shed 6 bases and J 6 bases; nucleotides not matched to a gene: 6. As DNA, the CDR3 is TGTGCCAGCAGGTACAGGGGGCATGCCGAGCAGTACTTC. It encodes CASRYRGHAEQYF.

The V gene is TRBV5-1, the J gene TRBJ1-2; 8 bases align to TRBD1. Germline V lookup: CDR1 SGHRS, CDR2 YFSETQ. The CDR3 spans 15 residues. Trimming cost V 3 bases and J 8 bases; bases outside gene matches: 12. CDR3 loop: CASSSTGVEGEGYTF. CDR3 bases: TGCGCCAGCAGCTCGACAGGGGTAGAGGGGGAAGGCTACACCTTC.

The rearrangement uses TRBV3-1 (or the pseudogene TRBV3-2) and TRBJ2-2; D is possibly TRBD1 (6 bases). V was shortened by 0 bases and J by 1 base, with 15 bases between the two germline ends. The CDR3 totals 18 residues. Germline V gene data show CDR1 as LGHDT and CDR2 as YNNKEL (reference sequence). CDR3 sequence reads: CASSQDPRQGRNTGELFF. In DNA form, the CDR3 reads TGTGCCAGCAGCCAAGATCCTAGGCAGGGGCGGAACACCGGGGAGCTGTTTTTT.

This rearrangement joins TRBV3-1 (or the pseudogene TRBV3-2) to TRBJ1-5; TRBD1 matches 9 bases. J gave up 0 bases and V 9 bases, and 27 bases lay outside the gene matches. CDR1 and CDR2 (germline): LGHDT, YNNKEL (reference sequence). This CDR3 is built from 22 residues. Written as DNA, the CDR3 is TGTGCCAGGACCCCTGCCGGGACAGGGCTCGGGGTATTCCTTTATAGCAATCAGCCCCAGCATTTT. Its protein is CARTPAGTGLGVFLYSNQPQHF.

V usage is TRBV6-2 or TRBV6-3 and J usage is TRBJ2-5; 13 positions agree with TRBD2. V trimming: 4 bases; J trimming: 0 bases; junction bases outside the gene matches: 8. This CDR3 contains 18 residues. Germline V gives CDR1 MNHEY, CDR2 SVGEGT. CDR3 nucleotides: TGTGCCAGCAGTTCTCCGGGGACTAGCGGGGACAACCAAGAGACCCAGTACTTC. Its translation is CASSSPGTSGDNQETQYF.

The V gene is TRBV4-2, the J gene TRBJ2-3; 8 bases are shared with TRBD2. Unmatched junction bases numbered 8, after V lost 4 bases and J lost 5 bases. Looked up from germline, CDR1 is LGHNA and CDR2 is YNFKEQ. The CDR3 length is 15 residues. The CDR3 protein is CASSRGGLVLDTQYF. CDR3 sequence (DNA): TGTGCCAGCAGCCGTGGGGGACTAGTATTAGATACGCAGTATTTT.